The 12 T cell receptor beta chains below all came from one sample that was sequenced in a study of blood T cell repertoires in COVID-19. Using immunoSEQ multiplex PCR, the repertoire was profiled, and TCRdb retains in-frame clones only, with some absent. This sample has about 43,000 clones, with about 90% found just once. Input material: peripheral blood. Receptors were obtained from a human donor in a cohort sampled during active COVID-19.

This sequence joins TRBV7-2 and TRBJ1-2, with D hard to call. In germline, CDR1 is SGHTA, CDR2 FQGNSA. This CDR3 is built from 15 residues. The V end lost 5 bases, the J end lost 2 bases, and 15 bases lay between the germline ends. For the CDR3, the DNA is TGTGCCAGCAGCCCCCAATCCACATGGAACTATGGCTACACCTTC. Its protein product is CASSPQSTWNYGYTF. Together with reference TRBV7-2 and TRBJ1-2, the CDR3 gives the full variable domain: GAGVSQSPSNKVTEKGKDVELRCDPISGHTALYWYRQSLGQGLEFLIYFQGNSAPDKSGLPSDRFSAERTGGSVSTLTIQRTQQEDSAVYLCASSPQSTWNYGYTFGSGTRLTVV.

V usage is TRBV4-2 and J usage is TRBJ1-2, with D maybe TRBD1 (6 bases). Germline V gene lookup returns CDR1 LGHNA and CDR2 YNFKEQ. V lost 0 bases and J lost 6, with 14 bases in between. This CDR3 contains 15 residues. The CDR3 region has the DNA TGTGCCAGCAGCCAAGAAAGATTGGACAGCCATGGCTACACCTTC. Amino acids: CASSQERLDSHGYTF.

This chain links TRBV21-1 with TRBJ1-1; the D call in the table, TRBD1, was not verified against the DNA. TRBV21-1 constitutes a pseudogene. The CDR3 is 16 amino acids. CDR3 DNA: TGTGCCAGCAGCATTCGGGACAGACTTTTGAACACTGAAGCTTTCTTT. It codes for CASSIRDRLLNTEAFF.

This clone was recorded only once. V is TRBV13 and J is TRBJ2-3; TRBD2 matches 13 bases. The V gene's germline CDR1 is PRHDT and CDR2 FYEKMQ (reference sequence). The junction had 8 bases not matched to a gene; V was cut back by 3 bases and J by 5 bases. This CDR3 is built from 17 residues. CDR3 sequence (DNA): TGTGCCAGCAGCTTGGGTACTAGCGGGGGGGGTAGAGATACGCAGTATTTT. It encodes CASSLGTSGGGRDTQYF. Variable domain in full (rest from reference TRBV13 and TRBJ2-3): AAGVIQSPRHLIKEKRETATLKCYPIPRHDTVYWYQQGPGQDPQFLISFYEKMQSDKGSIPDRFSAQQFSDYHSELNMSSLELGDSALYFCASSLGTSGGGRDTQYFGPGTRLTVL.

The CDR3 DNA reads as TGTGCCAGTGGGGGACAGATGAACACTGAAGCTTTCTTT. It encodes CASGGQMNTEAFF. The chain is built from TRBV19 and TRBJ1-1; 7 bases line up with TRBD1. Unmatched junction bases numbered 3, after V lost 8 bases and J lost 0 bases. The germline gives CDR1 LNHDA, CDR2 SQIVND (reference sequence). This CDR3 has 13 residues.

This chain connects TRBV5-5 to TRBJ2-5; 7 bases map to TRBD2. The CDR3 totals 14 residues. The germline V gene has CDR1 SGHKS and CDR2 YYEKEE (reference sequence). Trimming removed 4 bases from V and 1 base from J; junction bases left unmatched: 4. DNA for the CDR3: TGTGCCAGCAGCGGGGACTATTTCCAAGAGACCCAGTACTTC. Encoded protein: CASSGDYFQETQYF.

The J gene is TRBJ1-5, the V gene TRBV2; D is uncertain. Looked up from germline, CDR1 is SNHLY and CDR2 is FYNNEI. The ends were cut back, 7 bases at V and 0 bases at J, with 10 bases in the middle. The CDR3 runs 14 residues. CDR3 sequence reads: CASKFPYSNQPQHF. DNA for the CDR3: TGTGCCAGCAAATTCCCTTATAGCAATCAGCCCCAGCATTTT.

The chain's CDR3 is CASSVPGDETQYF. Written as DNA, the CDR3 is TGTGCCAGTAGTGTTCCGGGGGACGAGACCCAGTACTTC. The rearrangement uses TRBV19 and TRBJ2-5; D may be TRBD2 (6 bases). This CDR3 spans 13 amino acids. Trimming pared 5 bases from V and 5 bases from J, leaving 12 bases between. The germline gives CDR1 LNHDA, CDR2 SQIVND (reference sequence).

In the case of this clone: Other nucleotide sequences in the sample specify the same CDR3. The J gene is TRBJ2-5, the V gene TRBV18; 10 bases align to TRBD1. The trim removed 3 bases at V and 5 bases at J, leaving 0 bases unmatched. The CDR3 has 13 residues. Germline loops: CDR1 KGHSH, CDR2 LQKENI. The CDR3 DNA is TGTGCCAGCTCACCGGGACAGGGGGAGACCCAGTACTTC. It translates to CASSPGQGETQYF.

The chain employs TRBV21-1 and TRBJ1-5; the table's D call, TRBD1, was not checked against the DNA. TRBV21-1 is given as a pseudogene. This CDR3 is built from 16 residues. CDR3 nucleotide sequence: TGTGCCAGCAGCAAGGGACAGGGGCCCCAGTATCAGCCCCAGCATTTT. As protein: CASSKGQGPQYQPQHF.

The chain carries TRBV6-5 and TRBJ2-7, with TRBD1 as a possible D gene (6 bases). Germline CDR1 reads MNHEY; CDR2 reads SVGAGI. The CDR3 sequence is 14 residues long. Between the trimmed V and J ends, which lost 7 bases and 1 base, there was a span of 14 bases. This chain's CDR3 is CASKSPGVSYEQYF. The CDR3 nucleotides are TGTGCCAGCAAATCCCCAGGGGTTTCCTACGAGCAGTACTTC.

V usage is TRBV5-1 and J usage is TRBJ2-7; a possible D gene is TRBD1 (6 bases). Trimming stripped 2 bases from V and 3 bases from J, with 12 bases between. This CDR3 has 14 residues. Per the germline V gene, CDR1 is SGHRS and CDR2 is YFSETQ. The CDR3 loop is CASSLGQTLYEQYF. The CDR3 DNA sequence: TGCGCCAGCAGCTTAGGACAGACCCTCTACGAGCAGTACTTC.